The 10 T cell receptor beta chains given below trace back to one sample, sequenced in a study of shared clonotypes between healthy human individuals. Measured with immunoSEQ multiplex PCR; TCRdb has only the in-frame clones, and not every one. The table has roughly 300,000 clones, more than 60% seen once; the top ten hold under 11%. The sample was memory CD4+ T cells sorted from blood. Subset reported: CD45RA-negative fraction. The receptor source for this set is a young man in good health.

This rearrangement joins TRBV5-1 to TRBJ2-5; TRBD2 matches 11 bases. Germline trimming cut 2 bases from V and 1 base from J; bases unmatched to any gene: 4. The V gene's germline CDR1 is SGHRS and CDR2 YFSETQ. The CDR3 length is 16 residues. The CDR3 bases are TGCGCCAGCAGCTTTACTAGCGGGAGAAGCCAAGAGACCCAGTACTTC. Translated, it gives CASSFTSGRSQETQYF.

As to this clone: The sample contains more than one DNA sequence encoding this CDR3. The J gene is TRBJ2-7, the V gene TRBV2; D ambiguous. CDR1 and CDR2 (germline): SNHLY, FYNNEI. The CDR3 covers 12 residues. V was pared by 4 bases and J by 0 bases, with 4 bases between. The CDR3 region has the DNA TGTGCCAGCAGTGGCTCCTCCTACGAGCAGTACTTC. Protein product: CASSGSSYEQYF.

V usage is TRBV6-5 and J usage is TRBJ2-7, with 12 bases fitting TRBD2. J gave up 1 base and V 7 bases, and 5 bases lay outside the gene matches. Germline V gene sequence: CDR1 MNHEY, CDR2 SVGAGI. The CDR3 consists of 15 residues. The CDR3 loop reads CASNKLAGGSYEQYF. For the CDR3, the DNA is TGTGCCAGCAATAAACTAGCGGGAGGTTCCTACGAGCAGTACTTC.

This rearrangement joins TRBV5-6 to TRBJ2-7; D may be TRBD2 (5 bases). V lost 5 bases and J 0 bases, leaving 6 bases between the germline ends. Germline-derived CDR1 and CDR2 are SGHDT and YYEEEE. This CDR3 is 12 amino acids long. CDR3 nucleotide sequence: TGTGCCAGCAGACGGGACTCCTACGAGCAGTACTTC. Translated, it gives CASRRDSYEQYF. The full variable domain, rest sourced from reference TRBV5-6 and TRBJ2-7, is DAGVTQSPTHLIKTRGQQVTLRCSPKSGHDTVSWYQQALGQGPQFIFQYYEEEERQRGNFPDRFSGHQFPNYSSELNVNALLLGDSALYLCASRRDSYEQYFGPGTRLTVT.

The chain has TRBV11-2 and TRBJ2-5; 11 bases map to TRBD2. The CDR3 spans 15 residues. The germline V gene encodes CDR1 SGHAT and CDR2 FQNNGV. V shed 0 bases, J shed 7 bases, and the junction held 4 bases outside the gene matches. The CDR3 loop is CASSLDPLAGATQYF. CDR3 coding DNA: TGTGCCAGCAGCTTAGATCCACTAGCGGGGGCGACCCAGTACTTC.

The chain is built from TRBV20-1 and TRBJ2-5, with D maybe TRBD2 (5 bases). CDR1 DFQATT and CDR2 SNEGSKA come from the germline V gene (reference sequence). This CDR3 is 11 amino acids long. V lost 6 bases and J 5 bases, leaving 10 bases between the germline ends. In DNA, the CDR3 is TGCAGTGCCAGTAGCGAGGAGACCCAGTACTTC. This codes for CSASSEETQYF.

The chain is built from TRBV7-9 and TRBJ2-3; 10 nucleotides agree with TRBD2. Germline CDR1 is SEHNR and CDR2 is FQNEAQ (reference sequence). V lost 4 bases to trimming and J lost 4 bases; unmatched junction nucleotides: 11. The CDR3 consists of 17 residues. DNA for the CDR3: TGTGCCAGCAGCTCCAAAGCGGGAGGGCCCCTCCCAGATACGCAGTATTTT. It encodes CASSSKAGGPLPDTQYF.

This sequence joins TRBV5-1 and TRBJ2-1; 8 positions agree with TRBD2. The CDR3 is 13 residues long. Germline loops: CDR1 SGHRS, CDR2 YFSETQ. With V trimmed by 4 bases and J by 6 bases, 3 bases remained unmatched. This CDR3 reads CASSDGTSNEQFF. For the CDR3, the DNA is TGCGCCAGCAGCGACGGGACTAGCAATGAGCAGTTCTTC.

This chain joins TRBV11-2 and TRBJ2-7; 7 bases agree with TRBD1. Germline CDR1 is SGHAT and CDR2 is FQNNGV. CDR3 length: 15 amino acids. The junction had 5 bases not matched to a gene; V was cut back by 1 base and J by 2 bases. CDR3 in DNA: TGTGCCAGCAGCTTAGCCGGGACAGCGACCTACGAGCAGTACTTC. It is translated as CASSLAGTATYEQYF.

The genes are TRBV6-9 and TRBJ2-1; no firm D call. V shed 2 bases and J shed 9 bases, with 8 bases lying between them. Germline assignment: CDR1 MNHGY and CDR2 SVAAGI. There are 12 residues in the CDR3. The CDR3 region is CASSYLGAEQFF. CDR3 coding DNA: TGTGCCAGCAGTTATCTGGGTGCTGAGCAGTTCTTC.